The rows below give T cell receptor beta chains drawn from one sample of a study of beta chain features in type 1 diabetes. The table came from immunoSEQ multiplex PCR; TCRdb's copy has only in-frame clones and leaves some out. This sample yields roughly 150,000 clones, of which roughly 9% are seen a single time; roughly 0.7% belongs to the top ten. The sample consisted of central memory CD4+ T cells from blood. Every receptor here comes from a woman in her thirties with type 1 diabetes. Each CDR3 is given with its conserved first and last residue. The order of the fields is clone size, V gene, J gene, D gene, CDR3 protein, CDR3 DNA. The D gene is left open where the match is weak. A clone size is listed for some rows: how often the clone was seen (once, few, many), or a class if it is expanded.

>NA|TRBV14|TRBJ2-5|NA
CASSQGLLREAQETQYF
TGTGCCAGCAGCCAAGGACTGTTGAGGGAAGCCCAAGAGACCCAGTACTTC
>NA|TRBV5-6|TRBJ1-2|NA
CASSPRRGNGYTF
TGTGCCAGCAGCCCCCGCAGGGGAAATGGCTACACCTTC
>NA|TRBV9|TRBJ2-1|NA
CASSIADNEQFF
TGTGCCAGCAGTATAGCGGACAATGAGCAGTTCTTC
>NA|TRBV2|TRBJ2-3|TRBD1
CASSTGGNTDTQYF
TGTGCCAGCAGTACAGGGGGAAACACAGATACGCAGTATTTT
>few|TRBV6-1|TRBJ2-1|TRBD1
CASRKQGVVFDEQFF
TGTGCCAGCAGGAAACAGGGGGTGGTCTTTGATGAGCAGTTCTTC
>few|TRBV7-2|TRBJ2-3|NA
CASSLDRTDTQYF
TGTGCCAGCAGCTTAGATCGGACAGATACGCAGTATTTT
>few|TRBV28|TRBJ1-1|NA
CASSPVMRSTEAFF
TGTGCCAGCAGTCCTGTTATGAGGAGCACTGAAGCTTTCTTT
>NA|TRBV28|TRBJ1-4|NA
CASSSQGRDEKLFF
TGTGCCAGCAGTTCCCAGGGGCGCGACGAAAAACTGTTTTTT
>NA|TRBV28|TRBJ2-5|NA
CASSLRFETQYF
TGTGCCAGCAGCCTAAGATTCGAGACCCAGTACTTC
>NA|TRBV5-1|TRBJ1-1|NA
CASSLTGPNTEAFF
TGCGCCAGCAGCCTAACAGGGCCGAACACTGAAGCTTTCTTT
>NA|TRBV5-4|TRBJ1-5|NA
CASSLALGPSRPQHF
TGTGCCAGCAGCTTGGCCTTGGGGCCTAGTAGGCCCCAGCATTTT
>NA|TRBV19|TRBJ2-3|TRBD1
CASSRGQLTDTQYF
TGTGCCAGTAGTAGGGGACAGCTCACAGATACGCAGTATTTT
>many|TRBV12-5|TRBJ2-1|NA
CASGGLWAQPYNEQFF
TGTGCTAGTGGGGGCTTATGGGCGCAACCCTACAATGAGCAGTTCTTC
>NA|TRBV27|TRBJ2-7|NA
CASSFSRGPYEQYF
TGTGCCAGCAGTTTTAGTAGGGGCCCCTACGAGCAGTACTTC
>few|TRBV7-3|TRBJ2-2|TRBD1
CASSPGGQGNTGELFF
TGTGCCAGCAGCCCCGGGGGACAGGGGAACACCGGGGAGCTGTTTTTT
>NA|TRBV7-2|TRBJ2-5|TRBD2
CASSSVAGHQETQYF
TGTGCCAGCAGCTCCGTAGCGGGGCACCAAGAGACCCAGTACTTC
>NA|TRBV27|TRBJ2-2|NA
CASSARGSGSTGELFF
TGTGCCAGCAGTGCCCGGGGGAGCGGAAGCACCGGGGAGCTGTTTTTT
>few|TRBV2|TRBJ1-2|NA
CASRRESNYGYTF
TGTGCCAGCAGGAGGGAGAGTAACTATGGCTACACCTTC
>few|TRBV25-1|TRBJ1-1|NA
CASTRLGNTEAFF
TGTGCCAGCACCCGACTGGGGAACACTGAAGCTTTCTTT
>few|TRBV7-2|TRBJ1-1|TRBD1
CASSLGRDREAFF
TGTGCCAGCAGCTTAGGCCGGGACAGAGAAGCTTTCTTT
>few|TRBV7-3|TRBJ2-5|NA
CASSQGGETQYF
TGCGCCAGCAGCCAAGGCGGAGAGACCCAGTACTTC
>few|TRBV7-3|TRBJ2-1|NA
CASSRNYRMNEQFF
TGTGCCAGCAGCCGTAATTACAGGATGAATGAGCAGTTCTTC
>many|TRBV9|TRBJ2-3|TRBD2
CASSPRTSGTADTQYF
TGTGCCAGCAGCCCCCGGACTAGCGGGACCGCAGATACGCAGTATTTT
>few|TRBV30|TRBJ1-2|NA
CAWTSTPTGEYGYTF
TGTGCCTGGACCTCAACTCCCACTGGAGAGTATGGCTACACCTTC
>many|TRBV29-1|TRBJ2-5|NA
CSVDPGSRETQYF
TGCAGCGTTGACCCGGGATCGAGAGAGACCCAGTACTTC
>NA|TRBV5-1|TRBJ2-5|TRBD2
CASSLAAGGQETQYF
TGCGCCAGCAGCTTGGCGGCGGGAGGCCAAGAGACCCAGTACTTC
>NA|TRBV7-9|TRBJ2-7|NA
CASSLSSGTYEQYF
TGTGCCAGCAGCTTGAGTAGCGGCACCTACGAGCAGTACTTC
>NA|TRBV11-2|TRBJ1-5|TRBD1
CASSFGTVGQPQHF
TGTGCCAGCAGCTTCGGGACAGTGGGGCAGCCCCAGCATTTT
>NA|TRBV7-9|TRBJ2-7|TRBD1
CASSPTGVSYEQYF
TGTGCCAGCAGTCCGACAGGGGTTTCCTACGAGCAGTACTTC
>NA|TRBV7-3|TRBJ2-3|TRBD2
CASSLVASGRTDTQYF
TGTGCCAGCAGCTTAGTGGCTAGCGGGAGGACAGATACGCAGTATTTT
>NA|TRBV19|TRBJ2-5|NA
CASSPTFGGETQYF
TGTGCCAGTAGTCCGACCTTCGGAGGGGAGACCCAGTACTTC
>NA|TRBV11-3|TRBJ2-7|NA
CASSARGQGYEQYF
TGTGCCAGCAGCGCGAGAGGCCAGGGTTACGAGCAGTACTTC
>NA|TRBV2|TRBJ2-2|NA
CASIGERSTGELFF
TGTGCCAGCATCGGGGAGAGGAGCACCGGGGAGCTGTTTTTT
>few|TRBV6-1|TRBJ2-5|NA
CATHQATAGETQYF
TGTGCCACGCATCAGGCGACAGCCGGGGAGACCCAGTACTTC
>few|TRBV30|TRBJ1-4|NA
CAWRQGNEKLFF
TGTGCCTGGAGGCAGGGAAATGAAAAACTGTTTTTT
>once|TRBV7-9|TRBJ1-1|NA
CASSFFQGHTEAFF
TGTGCCAGCAGTTTTTTTCAGGGGCACACTGAAGCTTTCTTT
>few|TRBV27|TRBJ1-3|NA
CASSPTGGNTIYF
TGTGCCAGCAGTCCGACAGGCGGAAACACCATATATTTT
>NA|TRBV29-1|TRBJ2-3|TRBD2
CSVEGREGTRTDTQYF
TGCAGCGTTGAGGGGCGGGAGGGAACCAGAACAGATACGCAGTATTTT
>NA|TRBV15|TRBJ2-1|NA
CATSRDRLDNEQFF
TGTGCCACCAGCAGAGATCGGTTGGACAATGAGCAGTTCTTC
>NA|TRBV7-8|TRBJ1-2|NA
CASTFWGRGMGGYTF
TGTGCCAGCACCTTCTGGGGGAGGGGGATGGGTGGCTACACCTTC
>NA|TRBV11-2|TRBJ2-1|TRBD2
CASVGASGMNEQFF
TGTGCCAGCGTCGGGGCTAGCGGGATGAATGAGCAGTTCTTC
>NA|TRBV30|TRBJ1-5|NA
CAWASRGSGHQPQHF
TGTGCCTGGGCGAGCAGGGGATCGGGGCATCAGCCCCAGCATTTT
>few|TRBV15|TRBJ1-5|NA
CATSSRFLPLKTGRDQPQHF
TGTGCCACCAGCAGCCGCTTCCTACCCCTCAAAACAGGGAGAGACCAGCCCCAGCATTTT
>NA|TRBV2|TRBJ2-7|NA
CASALSRGYEQYF
TGTGCCAGCGCGCTCTCTAGGGGCTACGAGCAGTACTTC
>NA|TRBV18|TRBJ1-1|TRBD1
CASSQGASTEAFF
TGTGCCAGCTCACAGGGGGCAAGTACTGAAGCTTTCTTT
>NA|TRBV5-6|TRBJ1-2|NA
CASSRNYRVGYTF
TGTGCCAGCAGCCGCAACTACAGGGTTGGCTACACCTTC
>few|TRBV9|TRBJ1-5|NA
CASSYSAGDQPQHF
TGTGCCAGCAGCTATAGCGCGGGGGATCAGCCCCAGCATTTT